This entry lists 30 T cell receptor beta chains sequenced from one sample in a study of monozygotic twins with inflammatory bowel disease. TCRdb reanalyzed the 5' RACE reads, giving one entry per CDR3 protein sequence and no DNA. The table lists around 370,000 distinct CDR3 sequences. Sequencing used blood. The receptor set was obtained from a human donor with ulcerative colitis or Crohn's disease, or a healthy co-twin of an affected twin (not recorded which).

The chain has TRBV29-1 and TRBJ1-1. Germline V gene lookup returns CDR1 SQVTM and CDR2 ANQGSEA. CDR3 size: 13 residues. CDR3 in amino acids: CSVEDRSYTEAFF. Using reference TRBV29-1 and TRBJ1-1 for the parts outside the CDR3, the full variable domain is SAVISQKPSRDICQRGTSLTIQCQVDSQVTMMFWYRQQPGQSLTLIATANQGSEATYESGFVIDKFPISRPNLTFSTLTVSNMSPEDSSIYLCSVEDRSYTEAFFGQGTRLTVV.

This chain uses TRBV19 with TRBJ2-7; no DNA is available, so the TRBD1 call from TCRdb remains unchecked. The germline V gene has CDR1 LNHDA and CDR2 SQIVND (reference sequence). The CDR3 loop spans 13 amino acids. The CDR3 sequence is CASSQGATYEQYF.

The V call is TRBV6-2 or TRBV6-3, the J call TRBJ2-2; without DNA, the TCRdb call of TRBD2 cannot be checked. Germline CDR1 is MNHEY and CDR2 is SVGEGT. This CDR3 is 16 amino acids long. CDR3 in amino acids: CASSYLLALNTGELFF.

V and J are TRBV19 and TRBJ1-2. Looked up from germline, CDR1 is LNHDA and CDR2 is SQIVND (reference sequence). The CDR3 consists of 14 residues. The CDR3 loop is CASSTDRANYGYTF.

This chain connects TRBV5-1 to TRBJ2-7; TCRdb's D gene call, TRBD1, goes unchecked for lack of DNA. Germline values: CDR1 SGHRS, CDR2 YFSETQ. The CDR3 totals 15 residues. The CDR3 sequence is CASSTRTVKSYEQYF.

The chain employs TRBV3-1 and TRBJ1-5. The CDR3 totals 17 residues. Germline CDR1 LGHDT, CDR2 YNNKEL (reference sequence). The CDR3 reads CASSPKMGSNSNQPQHF.

V is TRBV5-1 and J is TRBJ2-3; TCRdb picks TRBD1, but there is no DNA to check that call. This CDR3 spans 15 amino acids. The germline CDR1 and CDR2 sequences are SGHRS and YFSETQ. CDR3 residues: CASSRGTGPQDTQYF.

The chain employs TRBV14 and TRBJ2-5. CDR1 is SGHDN, CDR2 FVKESK, per germline. This CDR3 spans 14 amino acids. CDR3 region: CASSQDQSRKTQYF. The full variable domain, with the rest looked up from reference TRBV14 and TRBJ2-5, is EAGVTQFPSHSVIEKGQTVTLRCDPISGHDNLYWYRRVMGKEIKFLLHFVKESKQDESGMPNNRFLAERTGGTYSTLKVQPAELEDSGVYFCASSQDQSRKTQYFGPGTRLLVL.

CDR3 amino acids: CASCRRGEGGNQPQHF. The rearrangement links TRBV6-1 to TRBJ1-5; the D call of TRBD1 rests on TCRdb alone, since no DNA is present to check it. There are 16 residues in the CDR3. Germline V gene data show CDR1 as MNHNS and CDR2 as SASEGT.

The CDR3 protein is CASRTGSEQYF. The chain combines TRBV12-3 or TRBV12-4 with TRBJ2-7; absent DNA, TCRdb's TRBD1 call cannot be checked. This CDR3 has 11 residues.

The chain combines TRBV6-5 with TRBJ2-3; TCRdb's D gene call, TRBD1, goes unchecked for lack of DNA. This CDR3 has 13 amino acids. Germline V lookup: CDR1 MNHEY, CDR2 SVGAGI. The CDR3 sequence is CASSYSSRGGRHF.

The chain combines TRBV7-2 with TRBJ1-3; TCRdb's D call, TRBD1, is unchecked because there is no DNA. The CDR3 covers 15 residues. Germline V lookup: CDR1 SGHTA, CDR2 FQGNSA. This CDR3 reads CASRPNGAGGNTIYF.

This chain connects TRBV20-1 to TRBJ2-2; with no DNA, the TCRdb D assignment of TRBD2 cannot be verified. This CDR3 comprises 17 residues. CDR1 is DFQATT, CDR2 SNEGSKA, per germline (reference sequence). CDR3 in amino acids: CSARVVSGGPNTGELFF.

The chain carries TRBV20-1 and TRBJ2-1; TCRdb's D call of TRBD1 is untestable without DNA. The CDR3 has 13 residues. CDR1 and CDR2 (germline): DFQATT, SNEGSKA (reference sequence). The CDR3 protein is CSPHLGTDNEQFF.

CDR3 loop: CASSLDLFSTEAFF. The genes are TRBV11-2 and TRBJ1-1. Germline CDR1 reads SGHAT; CDR2 reads FQNNGV. This CDR3 region has 14 residues. The variable domain in full, completed from reference TRBV11-2 and TRBJ1-1, reads EAGVAQSPRYKIIEKRQSVAFWCNPISGHATLYWYQQILGQGPKLLIQFQNNGVVDDSQLPKDRFSAERLKGVDSTLKIQPAKLEDSAVYLCASSLDLFSTEAFFGQGTRLTVV.

The chain combines TRBV24-1 with TRBJ2-7; TCRdb proposes TRBD1, but this gene call is untestable without DNA. The CDR3 is made up of 14 amino acids. Germline assignment: CDR1 KGHDR and CDR2 SFDVKD. The CDR3 spells CATSGQDRVYEQYF.

The rearrangement uses TRBV3-1 and TRBJ2-5. In germline, CDR1 is LGHDT, CDR2 YNNKEL (reference sequence). The CDR3 runs 14 residues. The CDR3 reads CASSEKPDVQTQYF.

This chain's CDR3 is CATSRDRAGVPGSYEQYF. This chain uses TRBV15 with TRBJ2-7; TCRdb's D call of TRBD1 is untestable without DNA. CDR3 length: 18 residues. CDR1 LNHNV and CDR2 YYDKDF come from the germline V gene (reference sequence). Together with reference TRBV15 and TRBJ2-7, the CDR3 gives the full variable domain: DAMVIQNPRYQVTQFGKPVTLSCSQTLNHNVMYWYQQKSSQAPKLLFHYYDKDFNNEADTPDNFQSRRPNTSFCFLDIRSPGLGDTAMYLCATSRDRAGVPGSYEQYFGPGTRLTVT.

The J gene is TRBJ2-7, the V gene TRBV29-1. The V gene's germline CDR1 is SQVTM and CDR2 ANQGSEA. CDR3 length: 11 amino acids. The CDR3 sequence is CSVLYNYEQYF.

The rearrangement uses TRBV25-1 and TRBJ1-6; absent DNA, TCRdb's TRBD1 call cannot be checked. CDR1 and CDR2 (germline): MGHDK, SYGVNS. The CDR3 contains 12 residues. The CDR3 spells CASSAGQGVLHF.

The V gene is TRBV7-9, the J gene TRBJ2-6; TCRdb selects TRBD1, and the lack of DNA leaves this call unchecked. This CDR3 is 15 amino acids long. CDR1 is SEHNR, CDR2 FQNEAQ, per germline (reference sequence). CDR3 residues: CASMQGVTGANVLTF.

V is TRBV4-2 and J is TRBJ1-4. This CDR3 region has 13 residues. Germline V gene sequence: CDR1 LGHNA, CDR2 YNFKEQ. CDR3 sequence: CASSLGTAEKLFF.

V is TRBV5-1 and J is TRBJ2-7; as DNA is missing, the TRBD1 call by TCRdb cannot be tested. CDR1 is SGHRS, CDR2 YFSETQ, per germline. There are 16 residues in the CDR3. CDR3 in amino acids: CASSLLTGGLLYEQYF.

This sequence joins TRBV25-1 and TRBJ2-7; TCRdb proposes TRBD1, but this gene call is untestable without DNA. The germline V gene has CDR1 MGHDK and CDR2 SYGVNS. This CDR3 contains 13 residues. CDR3 loop: CASSLTDAYEQYF.

The chain has TRBV7-3 and TRBJ2-2. This CDR3 has 14 residues. CDR1 SGHTA and CDR2 FQGTGA come from the germline V gene. The CDR3 sequence is CASSIGANTGELFF.

The genes are TRBV24-1 and TRBJ2-1; the TCRdb D gene call, TRBD1, has no DNA to confirm it. The CDR3 has 16 residues. CDR1 is KGHDR and CDR2 is SFDVKD in the germline V gene. This CDR3 reads CATSDVWQGAGDEQFF.

The chain recombines TRBV20-1 with TRBJ2-3; no DNA is available, so the TRBD2 call from TCRdb remains unchecked. The CDR3 consists of 15 residues. Looked up from germline, CDR1 is DFQATT and CDR2 is SNEGSKA (reference sequence). The CDR3 sequence: CSARSGRSFTDTQYF.

The CDR3 loop is CASSFQGGGETQYF. This chain joins TRBV7-2 and TRBJ2-5; TCRdb designates TRBD1, a call that cannot be tested without DNA. Germline CDR1 and CDR2: SGHTA and FQGNSA. The CDR3 is made up of 14 amino acids.

V gene TRBV4-1 combines with J gene TRBJ1-4; checking the TCRdb D call of TRBD1 is not possible without DNA. Germline V gene lookup returns CDR1 MGHRA and CDR2 YSYEKL. The CDR3 has 16 amino acids. The CDR3 protein is CASSHGPRTGKEKLFF.

This chain joins TRBV20-1 and TRBJ1-1. CDR3 size: 11 residues. Germline-derived CDR1 and CDR2 are DFQATT and SNEGSKA (reference sequence). CDR3 in amino acids: CSPTLNTEAFF.